This T cell receptor beta chain was captured in a study of T cells in Graves' hyperthyroidism and ophthalmopathy. Whole-study context: Peripheral blood collection took place at initial diagnosis, before any treatment. General study findings and limits: Before onset, ophthalmopathy was predicted by the model a median roughly 6.8 months earlier.

Authors of the study amplified TCR beta CDR3 regions from RNA transcripts. First-round RT-PCR targeting the TCR CDR3 was performed with the HTBI primer set. TCRdb reanalysed the multiplex PCR reads using MiXCR and keeps one entry per CDR3 protein. The table lists about 500,000 distinct CDR3 sequences, about 16% of them singletons. Comment on this clonotype: The target antigen is unknown.

The ends were cut back, 5 bases at V and 11 bases at J, with 21 bases in the middle. Germline V gives CDR1 SEHNR, CDR2 FQNEAQ (reference sequence). The CDR3 loop spans 14 amino acids. Sequenced input: blood. The V call is TRBV7-9, the J call TRBJ1-1, with D maybe TRBD1 (6 bases). The source is a woman aged 30 to 39 with Graves' ophthalmopathy. The CDR3 DNA is TGTGCCAGCAGCCCACCTGGGCAGGGGCTGAGGGCTTTCTTT. The encoded protein is CASSPPGQGLRAFF. Full variable domain (missing parts from reference TRBV7-9 and TRBJ1-1): DTGVSQNPRHKITKRGQNVTFRCDPISEHNRLYWYRQTLGQGPEFLTYFQNEAQLEKSRLLSDRFSAERPKGSFSTLEIQRTEQGDSAMYLCASSPPGQGLRAFFGQGTRLTVV.